The 20 T cell receptor beta chains listed next were all sequenced from one sample in a study of cytomegalovirus exposure and HLA in healthy donors. With 60 Vbeta and 13 Jbeta primers, the PCR was carried out. Method: immunoSEQ multiplex PCR; TCRdb's copy keeps in-frame clones and lacks some. This sample has some 93,000 clones; around 10% occur once, and the top ten carry about 5%. The sequenced sample consisted of PBMCs. All receptors derive from a man between 45 and 60 years old in good health and CMV-seropositive.

This clone has only a few counts. This sequence joins TRBV11-2 and TRBJ1-1; D is perhaps TRBD1 (6 bases). V was cut by 1 base and J by 2 bases, with 14 bases left in between. The CDR3 covers 16 residues. Per germline, CDR1 SGHAT and CDR2 FQNNGV. In DNA form, the CDR3 reads TGTGCCAGCAGCTTAGTGGGTACAGGGAAAAACACTGAAGCTTTCTTT. It specifies CASSLVGTGKNTEAFF.

The sample holds a few counts of this clone. This sequence joins TRBV28 and TRBJ1-2; possible D gene TRBD1, 6 bases. Germline CDR1 MDHEN, CDR2 SYDVKM. CDR3 size: 13 residues. The V gene lost 2 bases and the J gene lost 8 bases, with 12 bases spanning the gap. The CDR3 region has the DNA TGTGCCAGCAGTTTAACAGGGTATGGAGGCTACACCTTC. Its translation is CASSLTGYGGYTF.

The gene calls are TRBV5-1 and TRBJ2-1, with 11 bases fitting TRBD2. The J segment lost 10 bases and the V segment lost 3 bases, leaving 9 bases of the junction unmatched. This CDR3 is built from 15 residues. In germline, CDR1 is SGHRS, CDR2 YFSETQ. CDR3 protein: CASSWGLAEGREQFF. The DNA for the CDR3 is TGCGCCAGCAGCTGGGGACTAGCGGAAGGTAGAGAGCAGTTCTTC.

This clone was picked up a small number of times. The genes are TRBV30 and TRBJ2-4, with D hard to call. The CDR3 spans 13 residues. Trimming stripped 4 bases from V and 0 bases from J, with 7 bases between. The germline gives CDR1 GTSNPN, CDR2 SVGIG (reference sequence). CDR3 sequence: CAWKTGAKNIQYF. CDR3 DNA: TGTGCCTGGAAAACCGGAGCCAAAAACATTCAGTACTTC.

V gene TRBV6-1 combines with J gene TRBJ2-7, with D unresolved. The CDR3 is 14 residues long. The germline gives CDR1 MNHNS, CDR2 SASEGT. V was trimmed by 0 bases and J by 7 bases, leaving 13 bases between them. For the CDR3, the DNA is TGTGCCAGCAGTGAAGCGACGGTGCGGATGGAGCAGTACTTC. Encoded protein: CASSEATVRMEQYF.

This clone was counted only a few times. The chain combines TRBV4-1 with TRBJ2-1; 12 bases are a match to TRBD2. The CDR3 totals 19 residues. Germline CDR1 and CDR2: MGHRA and YSYEKL. Unmatched junction bases numbered 10, after V lost 4 bases and J lost 0 bases. The CDR3 region has the DNA TGCGCCAGCAGCCCGGGACTAGCGGGCTTCATTTACTCCTACAATGAGCAGTTCTTC. Protein: CASSPGLAGFIYSYNEQFF.

The chain links TRBV6-1 to TRBJ1-1; 9 positions match TRBD1. Germline CDR1 reads MNHNS; CDR2 reads SASEGT. The ends lost 2 bases at V and 5 bases at J; junction bases unmatched: 6. The CDR3 length is 15 residues. In DNA form, the CDR3 reads TGTGCCAGCAGTGAATGGGGACAGGGACGAACTGAAGCTTTCTTT. Translating gives CASSEWGQGRTEAFF.

The V and J genes are TRBV28 and TRBJ2-5, with TRBD1 matching 8 bases. V trimming: 6 bases; J trimming: 1 base; junction bases outside the gene matches: 7. Germline assignment: CDR1 MDHEN and CDR2 SYDVKM. This CDR3 has 15 amino acids. CDR3 bases: TGTGCCAGCAGCCCGGACAGGGTGGGCCAAGAGACCCAGTACTTC. As protein: CASSPDRVGQETQYF.

In this sample, this clone turned up a few times. This CDR3 reads CASSSYPGQGTDTQYF. CDR3 sequence (DNA): TGCGCCAGCAGCTCGTACCCGGGACAGGGAACAGATACGCAGTATTTT. This rearrangement joins TRBV5-1 to TRBJ2-3; 9 bases are a match to TRBD1. The CDR3 has 16 residues. V was pared by 3 bases and J by 3 bases, with 8 bases of the junction left unmatched. CDR1 and CDR2 from the germline V gene are SGHRS and YFSETQ.

This clone was counted between two and nine times. This chain uses TRBV6-1 with TRBJ2-3, with 10 positions matching TRBD2. The CDR3 length is 13 residues. Germline CDR1 is MNHNS and CDR2 is SASEGT. After removal of 10 bases from V and 3 bases from J, the junction contained 4 bases not matched to a gene. The CDR3: CAIVAGGTDTQYF. The CDR3 bases are TGTGCCATCGTAGCGGGAGGTACAGATACGCAGTATTTT.

This clone has just a few counts. The chain recombines TRBV28 with TRBJ2-3, with D perhaps matching TRBD2 (6 bases). The V end lost 3 bases, the J end lost 2 bases, and 15 bases lay between the germline ends. CDR3 length equals 16 residues. Per the germline V gene, CDR1 is MDHEN and CDR2 is SYDVKM. The CDR3 sequence: CASSFQGPGLTDTQYF. The CDR3 region has the DNA TGTGCCAGCAGTTTCCAAGGACCGGGACTCACAGATACGCAGTATTTT. The full variable domain, rest sourced from reference TRBV28 and TRBJ2-3, is DVKVTQSSRYLVKRTGEKVFLECVQDMDHENMFWYRQDPGLGLRLIYFSYDVKMKEKGDIPEGYSVSREKKERFSLILESASTNQTSMYLCASSFQGPGLTDTQYFGPGTRLTVL.

This clone was detected only a few times. This chain connects TRBV18 to TRBJ2-5; the match to TRBD1 covers 7 bases. The junction had 8 bases not matched to a gene; V was cut back by 5 bases and J by 2 bases. Germline CDR1 reads KGHSH; CDR2 reads LQKENI. This CDR3 has 15 residues. The CDR3 nucleotides read TGTGCCAGCTCATTAACCGGGACAGATCAAGAGACCCAGTACTTC. It specifies CASSLTGTDQETQYF. The whole variable domain, filled in from reference TRBV18 and TRBJ2-5, reads NAGVMQNPRHLVRRRGQEARLRCSPMKGHSHVYWYRQLPEEGLKFMVYLQKENIIDESGMPKERFSAEFPKEGPSILRIQQVVRGDSAAYFCASSLTGTDQETQYFGPGTRLLVL.

This chain links TRBV14 with TRBJ1-1; D gene uncertain. The CDR3 has 13 residues. Trimming stripped 1 base from V and 1 base from J, with 4 bases between. Looked up from germline, CDR1 is SGHDN and CDR2 is FVKESK. CDR3 protein: CASSQAGNTEAFF. As DNA, the CDR3 is TGTGCCAGCAGCCAAGCAGGGAACACTGAAGCTTTCTTT.

There are a few counts of this clone. This chain connects TRBV28 to TRBJ2-2; the D gene is possibly TRBD1 (5 bases). Trimming pared 3 bases from V and 4 bases from J, leaving 15 bases between. Germline CDR1 reads MDHEN; CDR2 reads SYDVKM. There are 16 residues in the CDR3. CDR3 nucleotide sequence: TGTGCCAGCAGTTTGTCCGCAGGACAAGGCACCGGGGAGCTGTTTTTT. It yields the protein CASSLSAGQGTGELFF.

In its sample, this clone was seen many times. The chain recombines TRBV28 with TRBJ1-1, with unresolved D. The CDR3 runs to 11 residues. The germline V gene encodes CDR1 MDHEN and CDR2 SYDVKM. V was cut by 4 bases and J by 8 bases, with 8 bases left in between. This CDR3 reads CASSYEREAFF. CDR3 nucleotides: TGTGCCAGCAGTTACGAGAGGGAAGCTTTCTTT.

The chain links TRBV4-1 to TRBJ2-1; 13 bases are a match to TRBD2. The CDR3 covers 16 residues. The junction had 7 bases not matched to a gene; V was cut back by 2 bases and J by 9 bases. Germline CDR1 reads MGHRA; CDR2 reads YSYEKL. The CDR3 here is CASSQQTSGRASEQFF. CDR3 coding DNA: TGCGCCAGCAGCCAACAAACTAGCGGGAGGGCCAGTGAGCAGTTCTTC.

This chain links TRBV27 with TRBJ2-3; D call uncertain. The CDR3 spans 16 residues. Trimming removed 1 base from V and 3 bases from J, with 14 bases in between. The germline V gene has CDR1 MNHEY and CDR2 SMNVEV (reference sequence). The CDR3 coding sequence is TGTGCCAGCAGTTTATTGAATGATAGATGGACAGATACGCAGTATTTT. Amino acid sequence: CASSLLNDRWTDTQYF.

This clone has only a few counts. The chain is built from TRBV7-8 and TRBJ1-4, with 8 bases fitting TRBD1. The CDR3 is 13 residues long. Trimming took 2 bases from V and 8 from J; bases not matched to a gene: 1. Per germline, CDR1 SGHVS and CDR2 FQNEAQ. DNA for the CDR3: TGTGCCAGCAGCTTAAACAGGGGGGAAAAACTGTTTTTT. It encodes CASSLNRGEKLFF.

This sequence joins TRBV7-9 and TRBJ2-5; 10 nucleotides agree with TRBD1. The junction had 4 bases not matched to a gene; V was cut back by 1 base and J by 5 bases. The CDR3 length is 15 residues. The V gene's germline CDR1 is SEHNR and CDR2 FQNEAQ (reference sequence). The CDR3 is CASSLGDRGGETQYF. CDR3 sequence (DNA): TGTGCCAGCAGCTTAGGGGACAGGGGAGGGGAGACCCAGTACTTC.

In this sample, this clone turned up a few times. V is TRBV7-2 and J is TRBJ2-7, with 8 bases lining up with TRBD1. This CDR3 comprises 16 residues. V shed 2 bases and J 6 bases; nucleotides not matched to a gene: 12. Per the germline V gene, CDR1 is SGHTA and CDR2 is FQGNSA. The CDR3 spells CASSLLHGQGLVEQYF. The CDR3 DNA reads as TGTGCCAGCAGCTTATTACACGGACAGGGATTGGTCGAGCAGTACTTC.